Presented here are 12 T cell receptor beta chains from one specimen sequenced in a study of T-cell reconstitution after alpha-beta-depleted transplantation in children. TCRbeta library construction was performed incorporating unique molecular identifiers. Each CDR3 protein is one row after TCRdb ran MiXCR on the PCR reads. The sample lists approximately 50,000 distinct CDR3 sequences, 5% to 6.5% occurring once. This specimen was PBMCs, mostly from graft donor cells, taken 60 days after TCRalphabeta/CD19-depleted stem cell transplant. The receptor source for this set is a female patient aged 2 to 10 who had a stem cell transplant for aplastic anemia, so the T cells may come from the graft donor.

This clonotype has a count of ten or more. V usage is TRBV6-1 and J usage is TRBJ2-7; 7 bases are a match to TRBD1. CDR1 is MNHNS, CDR2 SASEGT, per germline. V lost 0 bases to trimming and J lost 2 bases; unmatched junction nucleotides: 4. The CDR3 runs to 15 residues. CDR3 bases: TGTGCCAGCAGTGAAGCAGGGACAGTGACCTACGAGCAGTACTTC. Its protein is CASSEAGTVTYEQYF.

This clonotype was seen at least ten times. This chain joins TRBV6-5 and TRBJ2-7; 10 positions match TRBD2. Per the germline V gene, CDR1 is MNHEY and CDR2 is SVGAGI. The CDR3 is 14 residues long. J was trimmed by 7 bases and V by 6 bases; bases with no gene match: 9. The CDR3 protein is CASSLGLAAREQYF. Here the CDR3 DNA reads TGTGCCAGCAGCCTCGGACTAGCGGCCAGGGAGCAGTACTTC.

This clonotype was counted at least ten times. The CDR3 reads CASTTTGGGKNIQYF. The CDR3 nucleotides read TGTGCCAGCACCACAACAGGGGGAGGAAAAAACATTCAGTACTTC. The rearrangement joins TRBV12-3 or TRBV12-4 to TRBJ2-4; 8 bases align to TRBD1. V lost 7 bases and J lost 4; bases outside the gene matches: 9. The CDR3 is 15 amino acids.

This clonotype was detected ten times or more. This rearrangement joins TRBV20-1 to TRBJ2-1, with TRBD1 identical over 10 bases. The ends lost 3 bases at V and 7 bases at J; junction bases unmatched: 9. CDR3 length equals 15 residues. Germline V CDR1 and CDR2: DFQATT, SNEGSKA (reference sequence). The CDR3 nucleotides are TGCAGTGCTAGCTCGACTGGGACAGGGGTAAATGAGCAGTTCTTC. As protein: CSASSTGTGVNEQFF.

This clonotype was seen only a few times. The CDR3 region is CASSQAPGRYNEQFF. The CDR3 nucleotides read TGCGCCAGCAGCCAAGCCCCCGGCCGATACAATGAGCAGTTCTTC. This chain connects TRBV4-1 to TRBJ2-1; D is uncertain. The germline V and J ends were trimmed by 1 base and 4 bases, with 11 bases remaining between them. The CDR3 is made up of 15 amino acids. Germline CDR1 is MGHRA and CDR2 is YSYEKL.

In this sample, this clonotype turned up many times. This chain joins TRBV9 and TRBJ2-2; D is unclear. The CDR3 covers 14 residues. Germline V gene sequence: CDR1 SGDLS, CDR2 YYNGEE. V was trimmed by 1 base and J by 3 bases, leaving 7 bases between them. The CDR3 sequence is CASSVNYHTGELFF. In DNA, the CDR3 is TGTGCCAGCAGCGTAAACTACCACACCGGGGAGCTGTTTTTT.

This clonotype occurred many times. V is TRBV5-1 and J is TRBJ2-1, with unresolved D. Germline values: CDR1 SGHRS, CDR2 YFSETQ. Trimming removed 2 bases at V and 10 bases at J, with 7 bases between. CDR3 length: 11 amino acids. CDR3 coding DNA: TGCGCCAGCAGCTTATTACAAGAGCAGTTCTTC. Its protein product is CASSLLQEQFF. Full variable domain (outside the CDR3, taken from reference TRBV5-1 and TRBJ2-1): KAGVTQTPRYLIKTRGQQVTLSCSPISGHRSVSWYQQTPGQGLQFLFEYFSETQRNKGNFPGRFSGRQFSNSRSEMNVSTLELGDSALYLCASSLLQEQFFGPGTRLTVL.

This clonotype was observed many times. The gene calls are TRBV6-5 and TRBJ2-1, with 7 bases identical to TRBD2. The CDR3 has 11 amino acids. Germline CDR1 MNHEY, CDR2 SVGAGI. V lost 6 bases to trimming and J lost 8 bases; unmatched junction nucleotides: 1. This CDR3 reads CASRSGDEQFF. The CDR3 DNA sequence: TGTGCCAGCAGAAGCGGGGATGAGCAGTTCTTC.

In its sample, this clonotype was seen many times. V is TRBV11-1 and J is TRBJ2-1, with 9 bases aligning to TRBD1. Trimming at V came to 1 base and at J to 9 bases, leaving 7 bases not matched to a gene. Germline V gives CDR1 SGHAT, CDR2 FQDESV (reference sequence). The CDR3 extends over 15 amino acids. The CDR3 DNA is TGTGCCAGCAGCTTAGAAGGGACAGGGCATAGTGAGCAGTTCTTC. Translation: CASSLEGTGHSEQFF.

This clonotype has only a few counts. The gene calls are TRBV18 and TRBJ2-1; D may be TRBD1 (5 bases). Germline V gene data show CDR1 as KGHSH and CDR2 as LQKENI. V was trimmed by 3 bases and J by 6 bases, leaving 15 bases between them. The CDR3 runs to 15 residues. DNA for the CDR3: TGTGCCAGCTCACCGGGGCAGACAATTGTCAATGAGCAGTTCTTC. Its protein is CASSPGQTIVNEQFF.

This clonotype appeared many times. This chain connects TRBV20-1 to TRBJ2-1; 13 nucleotides align to TRBD2. CDR3 size: 16 residues. Germline CDR1 reads DFQATT; CDR2 reads SNEGSKA (reference sequence). The junction had 4 bases not matched to a gene; V was cut back by 0 bases and J by 5 bases. In DNA form, the CDR3 reads TGCAGTGCTAGAGAAACTAGCGGGAGGGACCACAATGAGCAGTTCTTC. Its translation: CSARETSGRDHNEQFF.

This clonotype was found many times. The chain has TRBV15 and TRBJ2-3, with a possible D match to TRBD2 (7 bases). CDR3 length equals 15 residues. Trimming stripped 2 bases from V and 5 bases from J, with 14 bases between. Germline CDR1 is LNHNV and CDR2 is YYDKDF (reference sequence). The chain's CDR3 is CATSRKSGGLDTQYF. The CDR3 DNA is TGTGCCACCAGCAGAAAGTCCGGGGGGCTAGATACGCAGTATTTT.